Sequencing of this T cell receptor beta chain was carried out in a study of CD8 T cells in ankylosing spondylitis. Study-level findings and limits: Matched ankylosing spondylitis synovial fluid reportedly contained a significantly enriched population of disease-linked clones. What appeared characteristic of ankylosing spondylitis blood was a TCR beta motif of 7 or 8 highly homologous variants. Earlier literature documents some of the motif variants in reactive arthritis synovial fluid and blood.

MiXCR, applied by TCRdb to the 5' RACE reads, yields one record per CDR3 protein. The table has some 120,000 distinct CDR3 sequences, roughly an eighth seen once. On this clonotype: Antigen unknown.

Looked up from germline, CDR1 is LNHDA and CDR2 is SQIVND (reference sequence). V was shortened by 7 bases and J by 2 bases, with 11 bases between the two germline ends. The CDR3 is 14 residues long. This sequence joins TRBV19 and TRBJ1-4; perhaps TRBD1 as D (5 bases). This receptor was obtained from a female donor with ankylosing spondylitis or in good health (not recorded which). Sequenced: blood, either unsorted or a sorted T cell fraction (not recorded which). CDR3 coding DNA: TGTGCCAGTAATCCGGGACGGACTAATGAAAAACTGTTTTTT. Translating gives CASNPGRTNEKLFF.